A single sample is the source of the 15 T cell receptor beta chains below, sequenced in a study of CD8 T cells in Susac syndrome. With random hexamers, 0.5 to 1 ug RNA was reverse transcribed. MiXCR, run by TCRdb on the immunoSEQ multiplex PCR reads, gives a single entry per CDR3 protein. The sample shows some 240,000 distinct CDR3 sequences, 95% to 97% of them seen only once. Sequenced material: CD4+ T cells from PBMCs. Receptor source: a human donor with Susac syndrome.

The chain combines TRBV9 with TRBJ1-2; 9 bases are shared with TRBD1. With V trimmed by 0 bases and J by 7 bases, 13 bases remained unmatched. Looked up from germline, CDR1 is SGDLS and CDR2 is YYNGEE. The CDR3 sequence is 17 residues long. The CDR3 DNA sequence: TGTGCCAGCAGCGTAGCTCCCCCCGGGGGGACAGGGATTGGCTACACCTTC. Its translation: CASSVAPPGGTGIGYTF.

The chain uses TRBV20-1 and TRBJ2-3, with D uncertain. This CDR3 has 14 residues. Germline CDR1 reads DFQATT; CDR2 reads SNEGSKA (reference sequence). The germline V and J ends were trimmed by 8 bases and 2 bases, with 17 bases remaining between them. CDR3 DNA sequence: TGCAGTTCCCTGCTCGGGCTTACCACAGATACGCAGTATTTT. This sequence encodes CSSLLGLTTDTQYF.

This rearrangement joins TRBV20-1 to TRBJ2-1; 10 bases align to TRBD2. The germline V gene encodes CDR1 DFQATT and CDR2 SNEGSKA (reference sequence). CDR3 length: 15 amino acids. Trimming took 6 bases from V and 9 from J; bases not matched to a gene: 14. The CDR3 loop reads CSAVRAGGPFIEQFF. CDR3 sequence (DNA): TGCAGTGCGGTTAGAGCGGGAGGGCCGTTTATTGAGCAGTTCTTC.

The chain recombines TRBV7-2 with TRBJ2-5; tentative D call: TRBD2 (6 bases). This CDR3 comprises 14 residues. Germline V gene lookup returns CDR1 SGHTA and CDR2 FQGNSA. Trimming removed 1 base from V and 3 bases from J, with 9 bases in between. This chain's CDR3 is CASSLGGGKETQYF. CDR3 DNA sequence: TGTGCCAGCAGCTTAGGAGGAGGGAAAGAGACCCAGTACTTC.

In DNA, the CDR3 is TGTGCCAGCAGCCAGACAGGGGCGGATACGCAGTATTTT. This translates into CASSQTGADTQYF. The chain employs TRBV11-3 and TRBJ2-3, with TRBD1 matching over 8 bases. This CDR3 has 13 residues. Germline values: CDR1 SGHNT, CDR2 YENEEA. V was pared by 5 bases and J by 6 bases, with 4 bases of the junction left unmatched.

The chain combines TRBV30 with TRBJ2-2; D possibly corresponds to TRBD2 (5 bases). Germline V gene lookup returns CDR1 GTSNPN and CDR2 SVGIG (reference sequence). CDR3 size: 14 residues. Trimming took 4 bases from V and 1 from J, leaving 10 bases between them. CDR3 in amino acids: CAWNGGQNTGELFF. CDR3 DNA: TGTGCCTGGAATGGAGGCCAGAACACCGGGGAGCTGTTTTTT. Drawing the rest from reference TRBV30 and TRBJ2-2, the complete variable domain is SQTIHQWPATLVQPVGSPLSLECTVEGTSNPNLYWYRQAAGRGLQLLFYSVGIGQISSEVPQNLSASRPQDRQFILSSKKLLLSDSGFYLCAWNGGQNTGELFFGEGSRLTVL.

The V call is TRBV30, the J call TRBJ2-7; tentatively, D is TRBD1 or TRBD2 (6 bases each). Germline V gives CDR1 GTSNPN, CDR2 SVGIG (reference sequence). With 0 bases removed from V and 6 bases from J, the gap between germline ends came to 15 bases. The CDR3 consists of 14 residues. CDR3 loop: CAWSVGGSVAEQYF. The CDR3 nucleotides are TGTGCCTGGAGTGTAGGGGGGTCGGTGGCCGAGCAGTACTTC.

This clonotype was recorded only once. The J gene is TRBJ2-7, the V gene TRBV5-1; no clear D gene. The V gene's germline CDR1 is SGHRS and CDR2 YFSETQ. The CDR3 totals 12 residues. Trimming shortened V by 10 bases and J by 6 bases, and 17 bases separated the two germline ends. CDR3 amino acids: CAADMALLEQYF. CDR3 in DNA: TGCGCCGCCGACATGGCGCTACTCGAGCAGTACTTC.

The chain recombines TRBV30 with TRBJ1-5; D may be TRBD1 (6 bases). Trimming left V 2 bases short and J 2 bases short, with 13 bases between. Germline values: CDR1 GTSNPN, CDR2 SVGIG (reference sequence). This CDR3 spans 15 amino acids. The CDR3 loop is CAWSIRGQGNQPQHF. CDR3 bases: TGTGCCTGGAGTATACGGGGGCAAGGCAATCAGCCCCAGCATTTT. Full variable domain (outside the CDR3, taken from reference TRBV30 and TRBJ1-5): SQTIHQWPATLVQPVGSPLSLECTVEGTSNPNLYWYRQAAGRGLQLLFYSVGIGQISSEVPQNLSASRPQDRQFILSSKKLLLSDSGFYLCAWSIRGQGNQPQHFGDGTRLSIL.

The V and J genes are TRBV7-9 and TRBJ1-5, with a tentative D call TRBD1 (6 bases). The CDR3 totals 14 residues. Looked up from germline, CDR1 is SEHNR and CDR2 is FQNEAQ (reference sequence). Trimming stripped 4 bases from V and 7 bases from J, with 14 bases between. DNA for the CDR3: TGTGCCAGCAGCTCTGGGGGGCGGGGACAGCCCCAGCATTTT. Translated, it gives CASSSGGRGQPQHF. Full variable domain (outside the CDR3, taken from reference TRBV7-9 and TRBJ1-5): DTGVSQNPRHKITKRGQNVTFRCDPISEHNRLYWYRQTLGQGPEFLTYFQNEAQLEKSRLLSDRFSAERPKGSFSTLEIQRTEQGDSAMYLCASSSGGRGQPQHFGDGTRLSIL.

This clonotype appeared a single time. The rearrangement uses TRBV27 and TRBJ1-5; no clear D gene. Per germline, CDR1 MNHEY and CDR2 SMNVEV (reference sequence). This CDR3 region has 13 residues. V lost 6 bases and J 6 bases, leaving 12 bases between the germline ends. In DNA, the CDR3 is TGTGCCAGCAGGGTGGGTAGTGGTCAGCCCCAGCATTTT. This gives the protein CASRVGSGQPQHF.

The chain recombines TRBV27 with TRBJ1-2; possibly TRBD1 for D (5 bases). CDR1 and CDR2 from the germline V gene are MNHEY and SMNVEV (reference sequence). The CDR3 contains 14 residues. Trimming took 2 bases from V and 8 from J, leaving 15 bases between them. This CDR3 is CASSLAGTAGGYTF. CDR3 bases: TGTGCCAGCAGTTTAGCCGGGACGGCGGGAGGCTACACCTTC.

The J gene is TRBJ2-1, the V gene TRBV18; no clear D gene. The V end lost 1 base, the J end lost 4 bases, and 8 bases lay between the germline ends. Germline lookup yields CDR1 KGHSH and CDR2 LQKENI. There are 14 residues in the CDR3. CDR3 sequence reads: CASSPRDRYNEQFF. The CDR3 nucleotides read TGTGCCAGCTCACCACGGGATCGGTACAATGAGCAGTTCTTC.

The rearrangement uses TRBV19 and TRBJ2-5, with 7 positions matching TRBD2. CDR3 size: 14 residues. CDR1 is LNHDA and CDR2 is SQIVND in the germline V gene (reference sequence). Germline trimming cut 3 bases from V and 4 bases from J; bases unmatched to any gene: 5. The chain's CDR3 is CASSIAREGETQYF. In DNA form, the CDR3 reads TGTGCCAGTAGTATCGCCAGGGAGGGAGAGACCCAGTACTTC.

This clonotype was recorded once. The CDR3 sequence is CAWSRLAGGSETQYF. The DNA of the CDR3 is TGTGCCTGGAGTCGACTAGCGGGAGGGTCAGAGACCCAGTACTTC. This sequence joins TRBV30 and TRBJ2-5; 14 bases fit TRBD2. CDR3 length equals 15 residues. The V gene end was trimmed by 2 bases and the J gene end by 4 bases; junction bases not matched to a gene: 3. CDR1 and CDR2 from the germline V gene are GTSNPN and SVGIG (reference sequence).